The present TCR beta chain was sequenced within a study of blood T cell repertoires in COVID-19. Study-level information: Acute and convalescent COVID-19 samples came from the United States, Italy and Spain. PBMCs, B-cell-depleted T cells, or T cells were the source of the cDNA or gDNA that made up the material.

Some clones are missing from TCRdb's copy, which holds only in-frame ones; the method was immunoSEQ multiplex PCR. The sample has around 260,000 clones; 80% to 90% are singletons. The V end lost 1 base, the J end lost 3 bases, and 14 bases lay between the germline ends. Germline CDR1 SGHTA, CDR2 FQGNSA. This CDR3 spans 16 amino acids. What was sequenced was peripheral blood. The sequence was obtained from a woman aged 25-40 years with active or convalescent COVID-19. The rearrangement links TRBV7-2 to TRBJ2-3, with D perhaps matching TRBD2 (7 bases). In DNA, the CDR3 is TGTGCCAGCAGCTTAGTGGGGGGGCCCCGGACAGATACGCAGTATTTT. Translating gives CASSLVGGPRTDTQYF.